The 10 T cell receptor beta chains listed next were all sequenced from one sample in a study of cytomegalovirus exposure and HLA in healthy donors (dated by TCRdb to about 2017). The library relied on the immunoSEQ multiplex PCR assay. The multiplex PCR relied on a mix of 60 forward primers for TCR Vbeta segments and 13 reverse primers for TCR Jbeta segments. Drawn from immuneACCESS, this table holds only the in-frame rearrangements with V and J called that TCRdb kept. Clones are partly lost; checked studies trace under half to an unresolved V gene and leave the rest unexplained. This sample gives under 70,000 clones in total; about 80% of them show up just once. The ten largest clones represent 2.5% to 3% of the sample. Sequencing used PBMCs. The receptors originated from a man in his forties or fifties in good health and CMV-seronegative.

The rearrangement joins TRBV5-1 to TRBJ1-1, with 7 bases fitting TRBD1. CDR3 length equals 15 residues. The V gene's germline CDR1 is SGHRS and CDR2 YFSETQ. Trimming removed 0 bases from V and 4 bases from J; junction bases left unmatched: 6. The CDR3, as DNA: TGCGCCAGCAGCTTGGACAGGGGAAGGGCCACTGAAGCTTTCTTT. It yields the protein CASSLDRGRATEAFF.

The chain joins TRBV7-9 to TRBJ2-5, with 8 bases aligning to TRBD1. Germline-derived CDR1 and CDR2 are SEHNR and FQNEAQ (reference sequence). The CDR3 length is 15 residues. With 6 bases clipped from V and 4 bases from J, the junction kept 10 bases outside the gene matches. CDR3 sequence reads: CASSQDRVGRETQYF. CDR3 nucleotides: TGTGCCAGCAGTCAGGACAGGGTGGGGAGAGAGACCCAGTACTTC.

This clone occurred a few times. The V gene is TRBV5-6, the J gene TRBJ2-3, with D possibly being TRBD1 (5 bases). V gave up 0 bases and J gave up 2 bases, with 10 bases separating them. Germline CDR1 is SGHDT and CDR2 is YYEEEE. This CDR3 is built from 15 residues. CDR3 coding DNA: TGTGCCAGCAGCTTGGGGCGACAGAACACAGATACGCAGTATTTT. As protein: CASSLGRQNTDTQYF. Combining the CDR3 with reference TRBV5-6 and TRBJ2-3 gives the whole variable domain DAGVTQSPTHLIKTRGQQVTLRCSPKSGHDTVSWYQQALGQGPQFIFQYYEEEERQRGNFPDRFSGHQFPNYSSELNVNALLLGDSALYLCASSLGRQNTDTQYFGPGTRLTVL.

The V and J genes are TRBV1 and TRBJ2-7; the D segment call TRBD1 is taken from the table without a DNA check. TRBV1 is annotated as a pseudogene. There are 16 residues in the CDR3. The CDR3 is CTSSQDLAHPPYEQYF. The CDR3 DNA reads TGCACCAGCAGCCAAGATCTCGCACATCCCCCCTACGAGCAGTACTTC.

This clone turned up a few times. The J gene is TRBJ2-3, the V gene TRBV29-1; weak D call: TRBD2 (7 bases). The CDR3 is made up of 14 amino acids. V was clipped by 4 bases and J by 3 bases, with 14 bases between them. Germline-derived CDR1 and CDR2 are SQVTM and ANQGSEA. CDR3 amino acids: CSVGAGRGTDTQYF. The CDR3 region has the DNA TGCAGCGTTGGGGCAGGGAGGGGGACAGATACGCAGTATTTT.

J is TRBJ2-1 and V is TRBV5-4; D is possibly TRBD1 (5 bases). Deletions cut 0 bases from V and 6 bases from J, with 7 bases between. Per germline, CDR1 SGHNT and CDR2 YYREEE (reference sequence). This CDR3 has 13 amino acids. CDR3 region: CASSLATGNEQFF. CDR3 nucleotide sequence: TGTGCCAGCAGCTTGGCTACAGGCAATGAGCAGTTCTTC.

The V call is TRBV18, the J call TRBJ1-4; 8 bases map to TRBD1. V was clipped by 2 bases and J by 3 bases; unmatched bases: 2. CDR3 length: 15 amino acids. CDR1 and CDR2 from the germline V gene are KGHSH and LQKENI. CDR3 bases: TGTGCCAGCTCACCAGGACAGGGATCTAATGAAAAACTGTTTTTT. It specifies CASSPGQGSNEKLFF.

The chain employs TRBV7-6 and TRBJ2-7, with 9 bases identical to TRBD1. Looked up from germline, CDR1 is SGHVS and CDR2 is FNYEAQ. CDR3 length equals 14 residues. Unmatched junction bases numbered 4, after V lost 0 bases and J lost 7 bases. Here the CDR3 reads CASSLAPTGGEQYF. CDR3 in DNA: TGTGCCAGCAGCTTAGCCCCGACAGGGGGAGAGCAGTACTTC.

The rearrangement uses TRBV7-2 and TRBJ2-1; 9 bases fit TRBD2. With V trimmed by 1 base and J by 8 bases, 15 bases remained unmatched. The CDR3 consists of 18 residues. The germline V gene has CDR1 SGHTA and CDR2 FQGNSA. CDR3 DNA sequence: TGTGCCAGCAGCTTAGGGGCTGGCGGCGGGGGGGCCAGGCATGAGCAGTTCTTC. As protein: CASSLGAGGGGARHEQFF.

A single count supports this clone. The V gene is TRBV5-1, the J gene TRBJ2-7, with 9 bases matching TRBD2. Unmatched junction bases numbered 6, after V lost 2 bases and J lost 3 bases. The CDR3 contains 15 residues. CDR1 and CDR2 from the germline V gene are SGHRS and YFSETQ. CDR3 nucleotides: TGCGCCAGCAGCTTAGCGGGGGGACAGTTCTACGAGCAGTACTTC. Translated, it gives CASSLAGGQFYEQYF.